Reported below is one TCR beta chain. The sample comes from a study of PD-L1 blockade in urothelial cancer. Spiking each PCR with synthetic TCR analog templates was performed. Only in-frame clones appear in the TCRdb table, and some are missing; sequencing was by immunoSEQ multiplex PCR. Among fewer than 45,000 clones, about four fifths were seen once, and the ten largest hold about 6.8%. The CDR3 totals 12 residues. Unmatched junction bases numbered 4, after V lost 7 bases and J lost 4 bases. In germline, CDR1 is GTSNPN, CDR2 SVGIG (reference sequence). Time point given: pretreatment peripheral blood.

The specimen was PBMCs, collected around atezolizumab (anti-PD-L1) treatment. This receptor was taken from a man aged 55 to 70 with urothelial cancer. The V call is TRBV30, the J call TRBJ2-3, with 8 bases identical to TRBD2. The CDR3 is CALTSVADTQYF. The CDR3 DNA follows: TGTGCCTTGACTAGCGTGGCAGATACGCAGTATTTT.